This TCR beta chain stems from a study of T cell responses to AZD1222 COVID-19 vaccine. General observations from the study: Donor demographics were predominantly white British with a female majority; clonal diversity may be underestimated. CD4 TCRs covered the whole spike, strongest at regions 160-218 and 743-854. At study baseline, merely a handful of AZD1222 recipients were seropositive.

Germline loops: CDR1 SGHTA, CDR2 FQGNSA. The CDR3 spans 16 residues. The V end lost 2 bases, the J end lost 0 bases, and 11 bases lay between the germline ends. Assay: immunoSEQ multiplex PCR; the TCRdb copy retains only in-frame clones and omits some. The sample contains about 180,000 clones, 94% of which appear only once. Details on this clone: Its antigen is still unknown.

The specimen was peripheral blood, collected 28 days after the second AZD1222 dose. This TCR was sampled from an adult who received the AZD1222 COVID-19 vaccine. The chain is built from TRBV7-2 and TRBJ2-1, with D possibly being TRBD1 (5 bases). The CDR3 sequence is CASSLQGAASYNEQFF. CDR3 nucleotides: TGTGCCAGCAGCTTACAAGGGGCAGCCTCCTACAATGAGCAGTTCTTC.